These T cell receptor beta chains were read from a single sample in a study of control samples from healthy donors and cancer patients. Some clones are missing from TCRdb's copy, which holds only in-frame ones; the method was immunoSEQ multiplex PCR. The sample records some 140,000 clones, roughly 94% being singletons. The sequenced sample was blood. The receptors come from a man aged 35 to 55 in good health. Both conserved end residues are part of each CDR3. The D gene is left open where the match is weak. Clone size is stated in some rows and not others, as once, few, many or a class when expanded.

j_call: TRBJ2-7
d_call: NA
cdr3_length: 13
clone_size: NA
v_call: TRBV27
cdr3_nt: TGTGCCAGCAGTTTAGGTGTGCCCTACGAGCAGTACTTC
cdr3_aa: CASSLGVPYEQYF

j_call: TRBJ1-6
d_call: NA
cdr3_length: 15
clone_size: once
v_call: TRBV2
cdr3_nt: TGTGCCAGCACAGGACAAAGCTCCTATAATTCACCCCTCCACTTT
cdr3_aa: CASTGQSSYNSPLHF

j_call: TRBJ1-3
d_call: NA
cdr3_length: 13
clone_size: NA
v_call: TRBV3-1/TRBV3-2
cdr3_nt: TGTGCCAGCAGCCAAGTTCCCGGAAACACCATATATTTT
cdr3_aa: CASSQVPGNTIYF

j_call: TRBJ1-5
d_call: NA
cdr3_length: 13
clone_size: NA
v_call: TRBV30
cdr3_nt: TGTGCCTGGAGTAGAGGGGAGGGTCAGCCCCAGCATTTT
cdr3_aa: CAWSRGEGQPQHF

j_call: TRBJ1-1
d_call: NA
cdr3_length: 12
clone_size: NA
v_call: TRBV6-6
cdr3_nt: TGTGCCAGCAGCGGGGGATACACTGAAGCTTTCTTT
cdr3_aa: CASSGGYTEAFF

j_call: TRBJ1-1
d_call: NA
cdr3_length: 15
clone_size: NA
v_call: TRBV4-2
cdr3_nt: TGTGCCAGCAGCCAAGTCGGGGGGTTGAACACTGAAGCTTTCTTT
cdr3_aa: CASSQVGGLNTEAFF

j_call: TRBJ2-7
d_call: NA
cdr3_length: 14
clone_size: NA
v_call: TRBV6-1
cdr3_nt: TGTGCCAGCAGTGAAGGTTTAGGGCCCTACGAGCAGTACTTC
cdr3_aa: CASSEGLGPYEQYF

j_call: TRBJ1-2
d_call: TRBD1
cdr3_length: 13
clone_size: NA
v_call: TRBV5-1
cdr3_nt: TGCGCCAGCAGCTCGGAGGGGGCCTATGGCTACACCTTC
cdr3_aa: CASSSEGAYGYTF

j_call: TRBJ1-1
d_call: NA
cdr3_length: 13
clone_size: NA
v_call: TRBV5-1
cdr3_nt: TGCGCCAGCAGCCCGGACGGATACACTGAAGCTTTCTTT
cdr3_aa: CASSPDGYTEAFF

j_call: TRBJ1-5
d_call: NA
cdr3_length: 10
clone_size: NA
v_call: TRBV24-1
cdr3_nt: TGTGCCACACAGGGTCAGCCCCGGCATTTT
cdr3_aa: CATQGQPRHF

j_call: TRBJ2-7
d_call: TRBD1
cdr3_length: 14
clone_size: NA
v_call: TRBV11-2
cdr3_nt: TGTGCCAGCAGCTTAGTGACAGGGGTTGGGGAGCAGTACTTC
cdr3_aa: CASSLVTGVGEQYF

j_call: TRBJ2-2
d_call: TRBD2
cdr3_length: 16
clone_size: NA
v_call: TRBV19
cdr3_nt: TGTGCCAGTAGTATAGGCGGGGGGCTGTACACCGGGGAGCTGTTTTTT
cdr3_aa: CASSIGGGLYTGELFF

j_call: TRBJ1-4
d_call: NA
cdr3_length: 13
clone_size: NA
v_call: TRBV18
cdr3_nt: TGTGCCAGCTCACCGAACAGTTATGAAAAACTGTTTTTT
cdr3_aa: CASSPNSYEKLFF

j_call: TRBJ1-3
d_call: NA
cdr3_length: 15
clone_size: NA
v_call: TRBV4-1
cdr3_nt: TGCGCCAGCAGCCAAGAGCGGGTATACGGAAACACCATATATTTT
cdr3_aa: CASSQERVYGNTIYF

j_call: TRBJ2-1
d_call: TRBD1
cdr3_length: 15
clone_size: NA
v_call: TRBV19
cdr3_nt: TGTGCCAGTAGCACCGGGACAGGGACCTACAATGAGCAGTTCTTC
cdr3_aa: CASSTGTGTYNEQFF

j_call: TRBJ2-7
d_call: NA
cdr3_length: 14
clone_size: NA
v_call: TRBV28
cdr3_nt: TGTGCCAGCAGACCACAGGGCGAAAGCTACGAGCAGTACTTC
cdr3_aa: CASRPQGESYEQYF

j_call: TRBJ2-1
d_call: NA
cdr3_length: 11
clone_size: NA
v_call: TRBV11-2
cdr3_nt: TGTGCCAGCAGCTTAGCCGATGAGCAGTTCTTC
cdr3_aa: CASSLADEQFF

j_call: TRBJ2-7
d_call: NA
cdr3_length: 13
clone_size: NA
v_call: TRBV7-2
cdr3_nt: TGTGCCAGCAGCTTAGTGGCCGACTACGAGCAGTACTTC
cdr3_aa: CASSLVADYEQYF

j_call: TRBJ2-3
d_call: NA
cdr3_length: 16
clone_size: NA
v_call: TRBV5-1
cdr3_nt: TGCGCCAGCAGCTTTGAACGCACTATCAGCACAGATACGCAGTATTTT
cdr3_aa: CASSFERTISTDTQYF

j_call: TRBJ1-1
d_call: NA
cdr3_length: 13
clone_size: NA
v_call: TRBV7-2
cdr3_nt: TGTGCCAGCAGCTTACACAGGAACACTGAAGCTTTCTTT
cdr3_aa: CASSLHRNTEAFF

j_call: TRBJ1-5
d_call: NA
cdr3_length: 16
clone_size: NA
v_call: TRBV4-1
cdr3_nt: TGCGCCAGCAGCCAAGATCCGATTAGGGGAGATCAGCCCCAGCATTTT
cdr3_aa: CASSQDPIRGDQPQHF

j_call: TRBJ1-4
d_call: NA
cdr3_length: 16
clone_size: NA
v_call: TRBV19
cdr3_nt: TGTGCCAGTAGTATATCGAGCCCTGCAACTAATGAAAAACTGTTTTTT
cdr3_aa: CASSISSPATNEKLFF

j_call: TRBJ1-4
d_call: NA
cdr3_length: 14
clone_size: NA
v_call: TRBV6-1
cdr3_nt: TGTGCCAGCAGTGAATATGGAAATAATGAAAAACTGTTTTTT
cdr3_aa: CASSEYGNNEKLFF

j_call: TRBJ1-5
d_call: NA
cdr3_length: 13
clone_size: NA
v_call: TRBV30
cdr3_nt: TGTGCCTGGAGTCGAGGAAGCGGACAGCCCCAGCATTTT
cdr3_aa: CAWSRGSGQPQHF

j_call: TRBJ1-1
d_call: NA
cdr3_length: 15
clone_size: NA
v_call: TRBV5-1
cdr3_nt: TGCGCCAGCAGCTTGGCCCAGGGACTGACAACTGAAGCTTTCTTT
cdr3_aa: CASSLAQGLTTEAFF

j_call: TRBJ2-1
d_call: TRBD2
cdr3_length: 17
clone_size: NA
v_call: TRBV24-1
cdr3_nt: TGTGCCACCAGTGATTCCATAGCGGGGGGGTACTACAATGAGCAGTTCTTC
cdr3_aa: CATSDSIAGGYYNEQFF

j_call: TRBJ1-6
d_call: TRBD1
cdr3_length: 17
clone_size: NA
v_call: TRBV18
cdr3_nt: TGTGCCAGCTCAAACCGGGACAGGGTCAGGAATGATTCACCCCTCCACTTT
cdr3_aa: CASSNRDRVRNDSPLHF

j_call: TRBJ2-7
d_call: NA
cdr3_length: 12
clone_size: NA
v_call: TRBV5-1
cdr3_nt: TGCGCCAGCAGCTTGATGGGGTACGAGCAGTACTTC
cdr3_aa: CASSLMGYEQYF

j_call: TRBJ2-1
d_call: TRBD2
cdr3_length: 15
clone_size: NA
v_call: TRBV6-5
cdr3_nt: TGTGCCAGCAGAACCGCGGGGGGGTCCTACAATGAGCAGTTCTTC
cdr3_aa: CASRTAGGSYNEQFF

j_call: TRBJ1-2
d_call: NA
cdr3_length: 13
clone_size: NA
v_call: TRBV25-1
cdr3_nt: TGTGCCAGCAGTGATCGGCAGGCCTATGGCTACACCTTC
cdr3_aa: CASSDRQAYGYTF

j_call: TRBJ1-1
d_call: TRBD1
cdr3_length: 13
clone_size: NA
v_call: TRBV4-1
cdr3_nt: TGCGCCAGCAGCCAAGATAGGGGGCATACGGCTTTCTTT
cdr3_aa: CASSQDRGHTAFF

j_call: TRBJ2-5
d_call: NA
cdr3_length: 16
clone_size: NA
v_call: TRBV5-1
cdr3_nt: TGCGCCAGCGGTTGGGGGGCCCCTGGGTACCAAGAGACCCAGTACTTC
cdr3_aa: CASGWGAPGYQETQYF

j_call: TRBJ1-6
d_call: TRBD1
cdr3_length: 14
clone_size: NA
v_call: TRBV14
cdr3_nt: TGTGCCAGCAGCCTTGCAGGGGGGAATTCACCCCTCCACTTT
cdr3_aa: CASSLAGGNSPLHF